This section outlines one T cell receptor (beta chain) sequence together with its context. The CDR3 length is 16 residues. V was shortened by 3 bases and J by 10 bases, with 19 bases between the two germline ends. Germline V lookup: CDR1 MNHNS, CDR2 SASEGT. This sample was taken from a study of blood T cell repertoires in COVID-19. About the study: Material from acute and convalescent COVID-19 was sourced from the United States, Italy and Spain. T cells, B-cell-depleted T cells, or PBMCs supplied cDNA or gDNA.

The authors' processing: Amplification from reference gene primers served as the basis for estimated nucleated cell counts. Sequenced by immunoSEQ multiplex PCR; TCRdb stores in-frame clones only, minus some. The V and J calls and clone size were taken over from that table, and D and trimming were inferred from the DNA. The repertoire includes approximately 170,000 clones, 80% to 85% of them detected once, and 11% sits in the top ten. The receptor was isolated from a man between 65 and 85 years old with active or convalescent COVID-19. Sequencing was carried out using peripheral blood. The chain links TRBV6-1 to TRBJ1-6, with TRBD1 as a possible D gene (5 bases). The CDR3 spells CASSDGRDRIRSPLHF. The CDR3 bases are TGTGCCAGCAGTGATGGTCGCGACAGAATTAGATCACCCCTCCACTTT.